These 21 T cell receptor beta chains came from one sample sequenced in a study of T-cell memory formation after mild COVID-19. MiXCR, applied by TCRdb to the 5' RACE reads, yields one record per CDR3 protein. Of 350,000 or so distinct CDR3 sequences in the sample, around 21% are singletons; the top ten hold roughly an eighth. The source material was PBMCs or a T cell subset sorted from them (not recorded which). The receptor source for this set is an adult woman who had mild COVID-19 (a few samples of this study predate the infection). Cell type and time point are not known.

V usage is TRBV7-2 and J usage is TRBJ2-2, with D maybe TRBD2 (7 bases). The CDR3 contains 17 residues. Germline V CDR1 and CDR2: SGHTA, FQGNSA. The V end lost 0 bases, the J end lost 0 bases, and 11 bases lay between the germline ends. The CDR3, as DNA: TGTGCCAGCAGCTTAGCGCTGGGGGGGCCGAACACCGGGGAGCTGTTTTTT. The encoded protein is CASSLALGGPNTGELFF.

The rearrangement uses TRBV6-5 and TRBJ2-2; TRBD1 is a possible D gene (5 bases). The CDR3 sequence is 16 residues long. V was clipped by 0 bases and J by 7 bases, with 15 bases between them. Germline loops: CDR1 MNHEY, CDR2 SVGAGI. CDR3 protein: CASSYSVQGGGGELFF. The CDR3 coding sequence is TGTGCCAGCAGTTACTCGGTGCAGGGCGGTGGCGGGGAGCTGTTTTTT.

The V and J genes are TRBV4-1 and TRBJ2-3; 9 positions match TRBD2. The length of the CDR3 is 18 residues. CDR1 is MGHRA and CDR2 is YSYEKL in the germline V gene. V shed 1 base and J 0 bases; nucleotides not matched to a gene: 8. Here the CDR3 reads CASSQASSGGRSTDTQYF. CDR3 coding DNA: TGCGCCAGCAGCCAAGCGAGTAGCGGGGGCCGGAGCACAGATACGCAGTATTTT.

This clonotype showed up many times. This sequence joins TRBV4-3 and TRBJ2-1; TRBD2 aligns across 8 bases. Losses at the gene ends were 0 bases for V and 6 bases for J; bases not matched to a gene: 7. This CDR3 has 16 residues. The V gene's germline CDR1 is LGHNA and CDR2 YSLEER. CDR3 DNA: TGCGCCAGCAGCCAAGATTGGCGGACTAGCTTCAATGAGCAGTTCTTC. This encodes CASSQDWRTSFNEQFF.

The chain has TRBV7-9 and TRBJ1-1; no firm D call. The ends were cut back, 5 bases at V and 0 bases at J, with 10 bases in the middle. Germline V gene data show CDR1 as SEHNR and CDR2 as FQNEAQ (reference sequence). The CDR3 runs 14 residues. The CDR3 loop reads CASSLPSMNTEAFF. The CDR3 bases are TGTGCCAGCAGCCTCCCCTCTATGAACACTGAAGCTTTCTTT. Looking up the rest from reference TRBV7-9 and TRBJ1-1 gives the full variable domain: DTGVSQNPRHKITKRGQNVTFRCDPISEHNRLYWYRQTLGQGPEFLTYFQNEAQLEKSRLLSDRFSAERPKGSFSTLEIQRTEQGDSAMYLCASSLPSMNTEAFFGQGTRLTVV.

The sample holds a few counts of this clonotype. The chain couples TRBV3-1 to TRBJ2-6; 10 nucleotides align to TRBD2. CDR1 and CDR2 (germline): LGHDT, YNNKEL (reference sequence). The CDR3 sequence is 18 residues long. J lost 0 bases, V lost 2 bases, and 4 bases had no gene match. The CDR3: CASSQYASGGSGANVLTF. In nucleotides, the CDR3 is TGTGCCAGCAGCCAATATGCTAGCGGGGGCTCTGGGGCCAACGTCCTGACTTTC.

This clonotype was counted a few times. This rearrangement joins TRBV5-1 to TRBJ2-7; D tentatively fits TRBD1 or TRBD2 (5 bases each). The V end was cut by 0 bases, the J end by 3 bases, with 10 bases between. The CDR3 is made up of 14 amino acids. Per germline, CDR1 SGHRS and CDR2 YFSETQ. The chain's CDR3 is CASSLDGTGYEQYF. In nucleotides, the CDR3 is TGCGCCAGCAGCTTGGACGGGACGGGCTACGAGCAGTACTTC.

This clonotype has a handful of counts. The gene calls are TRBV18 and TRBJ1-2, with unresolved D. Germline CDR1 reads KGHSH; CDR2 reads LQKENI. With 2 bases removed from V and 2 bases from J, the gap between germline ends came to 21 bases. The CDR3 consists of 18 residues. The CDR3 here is CASSPVIRVPTVNYGYTF. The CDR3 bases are TGTGCCAGCTCACCAGTGATTAGGGTTCCAACAGTCAACTATGGCTACACCTTC.

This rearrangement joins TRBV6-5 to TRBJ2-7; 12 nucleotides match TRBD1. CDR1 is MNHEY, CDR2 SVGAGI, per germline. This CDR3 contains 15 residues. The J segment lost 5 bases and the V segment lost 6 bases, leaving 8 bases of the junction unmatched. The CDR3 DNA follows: TGTGCCAGCAGAAGAGGGGGGACAGGGGGCGACGAGCAGTACTTC. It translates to CASRRGGTGGDEQYF.

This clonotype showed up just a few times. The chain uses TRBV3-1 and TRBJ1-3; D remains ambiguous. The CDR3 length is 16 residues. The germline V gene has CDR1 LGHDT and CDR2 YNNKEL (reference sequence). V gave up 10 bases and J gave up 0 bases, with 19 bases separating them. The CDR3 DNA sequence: TGTGCCACCACGGAGGGCGGCTTATTCTCTGGAAACACCATATATTTT. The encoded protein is CATTEGGLFSGNTIYF.

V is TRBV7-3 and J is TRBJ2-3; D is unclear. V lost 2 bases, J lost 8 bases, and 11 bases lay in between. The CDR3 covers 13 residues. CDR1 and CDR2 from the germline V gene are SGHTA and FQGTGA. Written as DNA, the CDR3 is TGTGCCAGCAGCTTAGGCAGGTCCTTTACGCAGTATTTT. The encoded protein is CASSLGRSFTQYF.

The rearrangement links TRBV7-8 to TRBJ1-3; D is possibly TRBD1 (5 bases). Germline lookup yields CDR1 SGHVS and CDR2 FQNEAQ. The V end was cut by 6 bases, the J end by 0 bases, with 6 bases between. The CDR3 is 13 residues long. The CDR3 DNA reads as TGTGCCAGCAGAGGGGCCTCTGGAAACACCATATATTTT. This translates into CASRGASGNTIYF.

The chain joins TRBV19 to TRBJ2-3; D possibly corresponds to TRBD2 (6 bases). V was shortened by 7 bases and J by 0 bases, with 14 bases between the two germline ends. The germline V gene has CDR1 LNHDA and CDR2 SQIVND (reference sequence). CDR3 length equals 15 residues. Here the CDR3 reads CASKNRRVSTDTQYF. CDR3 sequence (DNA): TGTGCCAGTAAAAATAGGAGGGTTAGCACAGATACGCAGTATTTT.

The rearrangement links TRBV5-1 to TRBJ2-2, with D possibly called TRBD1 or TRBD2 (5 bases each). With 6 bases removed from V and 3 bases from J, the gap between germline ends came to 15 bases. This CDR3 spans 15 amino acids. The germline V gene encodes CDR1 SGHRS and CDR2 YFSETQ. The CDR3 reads CASTRLGADTGELFF. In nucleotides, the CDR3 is TGCGCCAGCACCCGTCTCGGGGCTGACACCGGGGAGCTGTTTTTT.

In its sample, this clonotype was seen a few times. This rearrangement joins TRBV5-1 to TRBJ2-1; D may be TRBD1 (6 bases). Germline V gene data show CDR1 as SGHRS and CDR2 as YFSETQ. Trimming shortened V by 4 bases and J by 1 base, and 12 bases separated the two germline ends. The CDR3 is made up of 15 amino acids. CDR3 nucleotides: TGCGCCAGCAGCCTCGGGACAATGTCCTACAATGAGCAGTTCTTC. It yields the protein CASSLGTMSYNEQFF. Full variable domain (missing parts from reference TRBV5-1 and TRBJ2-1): KAGVTQTPRYLIKTRGQQVTLSCSPISGHRSVSWYQQTPGQGLQFLFEYFSETQRNKGNFPGRFSGRQFSNSRSEMNVSTLELGDSALYLCASSLGTMSYNEQFFGPGTRLTVL.

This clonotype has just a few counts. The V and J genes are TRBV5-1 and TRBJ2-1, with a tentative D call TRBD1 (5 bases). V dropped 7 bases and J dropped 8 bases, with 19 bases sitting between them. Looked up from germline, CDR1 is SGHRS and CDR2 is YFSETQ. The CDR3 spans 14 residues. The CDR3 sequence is CASHDGARGDEQFF. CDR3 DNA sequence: TGCGCCAGCCACGATGGGGCCCGAGGCGATGAGCAGTTCTTC.

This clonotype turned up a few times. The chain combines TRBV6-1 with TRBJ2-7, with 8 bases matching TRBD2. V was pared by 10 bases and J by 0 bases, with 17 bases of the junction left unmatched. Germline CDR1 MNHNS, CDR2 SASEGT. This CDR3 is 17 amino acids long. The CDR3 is CATNGRALAASSYEQYF. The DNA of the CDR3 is TGTGCCACCAACGGTCGGGCACTAGCGGCGAGCTCCTACGAGCAGTACTTC.

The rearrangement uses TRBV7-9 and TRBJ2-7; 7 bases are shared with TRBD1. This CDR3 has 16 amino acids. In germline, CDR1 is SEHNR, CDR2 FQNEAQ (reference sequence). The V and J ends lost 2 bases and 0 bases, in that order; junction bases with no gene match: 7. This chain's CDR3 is CASSLLPGTASYEQYF. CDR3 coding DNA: TGTGCCAGCAGCTTATTACCCGGGACAGCCTCCTACGAGCAGTACTTC.

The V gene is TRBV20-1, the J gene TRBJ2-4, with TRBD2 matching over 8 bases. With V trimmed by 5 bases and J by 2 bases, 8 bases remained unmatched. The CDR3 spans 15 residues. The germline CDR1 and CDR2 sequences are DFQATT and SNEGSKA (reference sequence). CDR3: CSARYAGGPKNIQYF. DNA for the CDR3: TGCAGTGCTCGATATGCGGGGGGTCCCAAAAACATTCAGTACTTC.

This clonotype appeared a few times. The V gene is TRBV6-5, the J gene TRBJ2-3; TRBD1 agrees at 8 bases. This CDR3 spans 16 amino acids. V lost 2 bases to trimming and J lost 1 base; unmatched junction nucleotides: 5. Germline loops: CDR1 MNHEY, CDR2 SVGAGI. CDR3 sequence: CASSYGDRIRTDTQYF. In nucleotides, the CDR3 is TGTGCCAGCAGTTACGGGGACAGGATCCGCACAGATACGCAGTATTTT.

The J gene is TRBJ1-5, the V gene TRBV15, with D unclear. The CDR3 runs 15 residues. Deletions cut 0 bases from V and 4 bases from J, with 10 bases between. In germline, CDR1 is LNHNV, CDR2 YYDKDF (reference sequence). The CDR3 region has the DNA TGTGCCACCAGCAGAGACGGGGTTCGGAATCAGCCCCAGCATTTT. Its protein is CATSRDGVRNQPQHF.